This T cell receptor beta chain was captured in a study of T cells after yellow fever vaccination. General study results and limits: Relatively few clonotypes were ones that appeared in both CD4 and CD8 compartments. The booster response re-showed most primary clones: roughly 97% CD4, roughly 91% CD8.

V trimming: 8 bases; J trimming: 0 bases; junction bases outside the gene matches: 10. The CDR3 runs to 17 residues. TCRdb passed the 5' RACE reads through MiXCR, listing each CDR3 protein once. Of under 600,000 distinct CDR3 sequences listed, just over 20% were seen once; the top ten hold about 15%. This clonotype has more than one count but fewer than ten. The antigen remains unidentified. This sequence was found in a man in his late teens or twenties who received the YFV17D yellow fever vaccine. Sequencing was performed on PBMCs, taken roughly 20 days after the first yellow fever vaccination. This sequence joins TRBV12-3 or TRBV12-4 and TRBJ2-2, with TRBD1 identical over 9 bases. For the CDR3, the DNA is TGTGCCAGCCTCAAACCCCGGGACAGGGCGAACACCGGGGAGCTGTTTTTT. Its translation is CASLKPRDRANTGELFF.